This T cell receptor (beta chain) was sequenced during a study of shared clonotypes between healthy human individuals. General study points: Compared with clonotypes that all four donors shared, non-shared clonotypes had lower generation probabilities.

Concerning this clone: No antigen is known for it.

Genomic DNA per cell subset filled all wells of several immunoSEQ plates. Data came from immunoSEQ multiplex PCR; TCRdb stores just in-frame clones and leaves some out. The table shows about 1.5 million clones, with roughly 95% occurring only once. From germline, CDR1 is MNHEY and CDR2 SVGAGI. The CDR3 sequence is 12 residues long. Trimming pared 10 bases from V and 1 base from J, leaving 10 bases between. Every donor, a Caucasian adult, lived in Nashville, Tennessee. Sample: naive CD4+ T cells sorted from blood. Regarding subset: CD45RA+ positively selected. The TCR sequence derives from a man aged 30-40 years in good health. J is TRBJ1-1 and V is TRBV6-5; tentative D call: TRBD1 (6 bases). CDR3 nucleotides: TGTGCCACCATCAGGGGGAACACTGAAGCTTTCTTT. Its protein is CATIRGNTEAFF.